These T cell receptor beta chains were read from a single sample in a study of blood T cell repertoires in COVID-19. Assay used: immunoSEQ multiplex PCR; TCRdb lists only in-frame clones, some missing. The sample carries about 74,000 clones, around 90% recorded once. Specimen: peripheral blood. These receptors were obtained from a woman older than 75 with active or convalescent COVID-19. The CDR3 runs from the conserved cysteine through the conserved F or W. A D gene is named only where the DNA matches it firmly.

TRBV20-1	TRBD2	15	TRBJ2-5	CSASPLAGRGETQYF
TRBV27	TRBD1	13	TRBJ2-7	CASSFHSRQGLYF
TRBV2	.	14	TRBJ1-4	CASRVGGTNEKLFF
TRBV5-4	TRBD2	16	TRBJ2-2	CASSLAREWWSGELFF
TRBV6-6	.	14	TRBJ1-1	CASSYSATRAEAFF
TRBV5-1	.	18	TRBJ1-2	CASSLGPKMRERNYGYTF
TRBV2	TRBD1	14	TRBJ1-4	CASIVDRTLEKLFF
TRBV7-8	.	17	TRBJ1-5	CASSPNTGSRSNQPQHF
TRBV7-2	TRBD1	14	TRBJ1-1	CASSPQGGDTEAFF
TRBV10-3	TRBD1	15	TRBJ1-3	CAIRDRVGTGNTIYF
TRBV5-1	.	14	TRBJ1-1	CASSEPTGTTEAFF
TRBV11-3	.	13	TRBJ2-1	CASSLAVGHEQFF
TRBV7-9	.	13	TRBJ1-2	CASSSGTYYGYTF
TRBV15	.	17	TRBJ2-5	CATSRDLAGKSQETQYF
TRBV24-1	TRBD1	13	TRBJ2-7	CATNGTGAPEQYF
TRBV6-4	.	13	TRBJ1-5	CASSEIRGQPQHF
TRBV4-3	TRBD1	16	TRBJ1-3	CASSHRTGAAGNTIYF
TRBV7-9	TRBD1	15	TRBJ1-1	CASSLYGDRDYGAFF
TRBV27	.	14	TRBJ1-2	CASSPRGGISGYTF
TRBV2	.	12	TRBJ2-2	CASSWTYGELFF
TRBV11-3	.	14	TRBJ1-3	CASSLTDSGNTIYF
TRBV11-3	.	14	TRBJ1-1	CASSLSGRNTEAFF
TRBV28	TRBD1	15	TRBJ2-3	CASSVPGQGADTQYF
TRBV28	TRBD1	14	TRBJ1-4	CASSKTGFGEKLFF
TRBV5-6	.	13	TRBJ1-2	CASSLEPPEGYTF
TRBV7-9	.	14	TRBJ2-6	CASSFRSGANVLTF
TRBV7-2	TRBD2	14	TRBJ2-3	CASSFSGRGDTQYF
TRBV10-2	TRBD2	14	TRBJ2-1	CASSDPTSGGEQFF
TRBV6-5	TRBD1	16	TRBJ2-7	CASSYLTGTGGHEQYF
TRBV12-3/TRBV12-4	.	13	TRBJ1-5	CASSLTGNQPQHF